This T cell receptor beta chain was captured by sequencing in a study of T cells in Graves' hyperthyroidism and ophthalmopathy. In the study overall: Pretreatment peripheral blood was obtained at initial diagnosis. General study findings and limits: Ophthalmopathy, which appeared later, was predicted by the model a median 6.5 months before onset. Most thyroid clonotypes that were expanded above 0.001 also turned up in blood.

RNA transcripts yielded amplified TCR beta CDR3 regions. RT-PCR in the first round (using the HTBI primer set) targeted the TCR CDR3. A single record per CDR3 protein comes from TCRdb applying MiXCR to the multiplex PCR reads. The sample gives approximately 360,000 distinct CDR3 sequences, 25% of which show up once; less than 85% is in the top ten. In regard to this clonotype: What it recognizes is unknown.

Clinical symptoms, serum thyroxine and TRAb, thyroid ultrasound and orbital computed tomography together formed the diagnostic basis. The clonotype was recovered from a man aged 50 to 60 with Graves' hyperthyroidism. The sample was blood.

The chain's CDR3 is CASSVPGGTLFF. DNA for the CDR3: TGTGCCAGCAGCGTACCGGGCGGGACCCTGTTTTTT. The chain links TRBV7-2 to TRBJ1-4; a weak D match, TRBD1 (5 bases). The CDR3 runs 12 residues. Germline-derived CDR1 and CDR2 are SGHTA and FQGNSA. V was cut by 5 bases and J by 14 bases, with 15 bases left in between.